A selection of T cell receptor beta chains follows, all from one sample in a study of blood T cell repertoires in COVID-19. Some clones are missing from TCRdb's copy, which holds only in-frame ones; the method was immunoSEQ multiplex PCR. The sample shows around 180,000 clones, 75% to 85% of them seen only once. Sample: PBMCs or T cells enriched from blood (not recorded which). All receptors derive from a woman aged 45 to 65 with acute COVID-19. Both conserved end residues are part of each CDR3. The order of the fields is clone size, J gene, V gene, D gene, CDR3 DNA, CDR3 protein. A D gene is named only where the DNA matches it firmly. Some rows mark clone size as missing; the rest say once, few, many or name a class of expanded clone.

clone_size: -
j_call: TRBJ1-5
v_call: TRBV7-8
d_call: -
cdr3_nt: TGTGCCAGCAGCTTAGGAACAGGGTCCGCTAGCAATCAGCCCCAGCATTTT
cdr3_aa: CASSLGTGSASNQPQHF

clone_size: -
j_call: TRBJ2-1
v_call: TRBV5-1
d_call: TRBD1
cdr3_nt: TGCGCCAGCAGCGTCTCGGGACAGAAGGACAATGAGCAGTTCTTC
cdr3_aa: CASSVSGQKDNEQFF

clone_size: -
j_call: TRBJ2-5
v_call: TRBV2
d_call: -
cdr3_nt: TGTGCCAGCAGTGAGGGGCAGAAAGAGACCCAGTACTTC
cdr3_aa: CASSEGQKETQYF

clone_size: -
j_call: TRBJ1-1
v_call: TRBV19
d_call: TRBD1
cdr3_nt: TGTGCCAGTAGTATATTATACAGGGGGCAGAACACTGAAGCTTTCTTT
cdr3_aa: CASSILYRGQNTEAFF

clone_size: -
j_call: TRBJ1-6
v_call: TRBV19
d_call: TRBD1
cdr3_nt: TGTGCCAGTAGCCGACCACCGGGACAGAATAATTCACCCCTCCACTTT
cdr3_aa: CASSRPPGQNNSPLHF

clone_size: -
j_call: TRBJ1-5
v_call: TRBV19
d_call: TRBD1
cdr3_nt: TGTGCTAGCAAACGCCAAAGGGGGCACCAGCCCCAGCATTTT
cdr3_aa: CASKRQRGHQPQHF

clone_size: -
j_call: TRBJ2-3
v_call: TRBV14
d_call: TRBD2
cdr3_nt: TGTGCCAGCAGCGTGCGGGGGAGCACAGATACGCAGTATTTT
cdr3_aa: CASSVRGSTDTQYF

clone_size: -
j_call: TRBJ1-2
v_call: TRBV7-2
d_call: -
cdr3_nt: TGTGCCAGCAGCTTAAACAGGGTCTATGGCTACACCTTC
cdr3_aa: CASSLNRVYGYTF

clone_size: -
j_call: TRBJ2-5
v_call: TRBV15
d_call: -
cdr3_nt: TGTGCCACCAGCGAGGGCCCCCTCCAAGAGACCCAGTACTTC
cdr3_aa: CATSEGPLQETQYF

clone_size: -
j_call: TRBJ1-5
v_call: TRBV5-1
d_call: -
cdr3_nt: TGCGCCAGCAGCGGTACACCCAATCAGCCCCAGCATTTT
cdr3_aa: CASSGTPNQPQHF

clone_size: few
j_call: TRBJ1-1
v_call: TRBV19
d_call: TRBD1
cdr3_nt: TGTGCCAGTAGAAGCGAGACAGGGACCCTGAACACTGAAGCTTTCTTT
cdr3_aa: CASRSETGTLNTEAFF

clone_size: -
j_call: TRBJ2-2
v_call: TRBV6-2/TRBV6-3
d_call: -
cdr3_nt: TGTGCCAGCAGTTATGGCCGGGTGAACACCGGGGAGCTGTTTTTT
cdr3_aa: CASSYGRVNTGELFF

clone_size: -
j_call: TRBJ1-4
v_call: TRBV5-1
d_call: TRBD1
cdr3_nt: TGCGCCAGCAGCTCACAGGGGGGGGACGAAAAACTGTTTTTT
cdr3_aa: CASSSQGGDEKLFF

clone_size: many
j_call: TRBJ2-1
v_call: TRBV5-1
d_call: -
cdr3_nt: TGCGCCAGCAGCTTGGGGCCGAACAATGAGCAGTTCTTC
cdr3_aa: CASSLGPNNEQFF

clone_size: -
j_call: TRBJ1-1
v_call: TRBV19
d_call: TRBD1
cdr3_nt: TGTGCCAGTAGTCCTTGGACAGGGGGCGCGGAAACTGAAGCTTTCTTT
cdr3_aa: CASSPWTGGAETEAFF

clone_size: -
j_call: TRBJ1-4
v_call: TRBV11-2
d_call: -
cdr3_nt: TGTGCCAGCAGCTTAGATCCAACAGGCCTACTTAATGAAAAACTGTTTTTT
cdr3_aa: CASSLDPTGLLNEKLFF

clone_size: -
j_call: TRBJ2-2
v_call: TRBV29-1
d_call: TRBD1
cdr3_nt: TGCAGCGTTGCCCGGACAGGAGGAATTAACACCGGGGAGCTGTTTTTT
cdr3_aa: CSVARTGGINTGELFF

clone_size: -
j_call: TRBJ2-3
v_call: TRBV7-9
d_call: -
cdr3_nt: TGTGCCAGCAACCCGACGGGCGGGGACACAGATACGCAGTATTTT
cdr3_aa: CASNPTGGDTDTQYF

clone_size: few
j_call: TRBJ1-5
v_call: TRBV30
d_call: TRBD1
cdr3_nt: TGTGCCTGGGCAGGACAGGGGAGCAATCAGCCCCAGCATTTT
cdr3_aa: CAWAGQGSNQPQHF

clone_size: few
j_call: TRBJ2-3
v_call: TRBV4-2
d_call: -
cdr3_nt: TGTGCCAGCAGCCCCCTTCGGGGGTTGGACTTTTATACGCAGTATTTT
cdr3_aa: CASSPLRGLDFYTQYF

clone_size: -
j_call: TRBJ1-5
v_call: TRBV28
d_call: TRBD1
cdr3_nt: TGTGCCAGCATGGGTCGGGACAGGGGGTTGATTCAGCCCCAGCATTTT
cdr3_aa: CASMGRDRGLIQPQHF

clone_size: once
j_call: TRBJ2-2
v_call: TRBV6-4
d_call: TRBD1
cdr3_nt: TGTGCCAGCAGTAAGGCCGGGACAGGGTTATCCGGGGAGCTGTTTTTT
cdr3_aa: CASSKAGTGLSGELFF

clone_size: once
j_call: TRBJ2-1
v_call: TRBV4-1
d_call: TRBD2
cdr3_nt: TGCGCCAGCAGCCAGACGCCTAGCGGGGGGAATGAGCAGTTCTTC
cdr3_aa: CASSQTPSGGNEQFF

clone_size: -
j_call: TRBJ1-5
v_call: TRBV28
d_call: TRBD1
cdr3_nt: TGTGCCAGCAGCCAAACAGGGGGGGGTCAGCCCCAGCATTTT
cdr3_aa: CASSQTGGGQPQHF

clone_size: few
j_call: TRBJ1-2
v_call: TRBV6-5
d_call: -
cdr3_nt: TGTGCCAGCAGTTATGGGGCTGGCTACACCTTC
cdr3_aa: CASSYGAGYTF

clone_size: few
j_call: TRBJ2-5
v_call: TRBV5-1
d_call: TRBD1
cdr3_nt: TGCGCCAGCAGCAAACAGGGGGCATGGGAGACCCAGTACTTC
cdr3_aa: CASSKQGAWETQYF

clone_size: -
j_call: TRBJ2-5
v_call: TRBV6-5
d_call: -
cdr3_nt: TGTGCCAGCACTTACCGGGGGGCCCCTCAAGAGACCCAGTACTTC
cdr3_aa: CASTYRGAPQETQYF

clone_size: -
j_call: TRBJ1-2
v_call: TRBV7-3
d_call: TRBD1
cdr3_nt: TGTGCCAGCAGCTTAAAGGGGACAGGGGATGGCTACACCTTC
cdr3_aa: CASSLKGTGDGYTF

clone_size: -
j_call: TRBJ1-3
v_call: TRBV6-4
d_call: -
cdr3_nt: TGTGCCAGCAGTGAAAATGTCCGGGGAGCTACAAGTCGGGGAAACACCATATATTTT
cdr3_aa: CASSENVRGATSRGNTIYF

clone_size: few
j_call: TRBJ1-5
v_call: TRBV19
d_call: TRBD1
cdr3_nt: TGTGCCACCAACCCCGGGACAGGGCATCAGCCCCAGCATTTT
cdr3_aa: CATNPGTGHQPQHF

clone_size: -
j_call: TRBJ2-3
v_call: TRBV7-3
d_call: -
cdr3_nt: TGTGCCAGCAGCCCGCCGGGCGGGTCTAGCACAGATACGCAGTATTTT
cdr3_aa: CASSPPGGSSTDTQYF